This T cell receptor beta chain derives from a study of T cells after yellow fever vaccination. This clonotype was observed at least ten times. The TCR cDNA carried a universal primer site and UMIs from 5'RACE template switching. TCRdb processed the 5' RACE reads anew with MiXCR; each CDR3 protein has one entry. The sample records about 210,000 distinct CDR3 sequences, 6.5% to 7.5% being singletons. V lost 5 bases and J 1 base, leaving 3 bases between the germline ends. Germline V lookup: CDR1 LGHDT, CDR2 YNNKEL (reference sequence). CDR3 size: 12 residues. The chain couples TRBV3-1 to TRBJ1-5; no clear D. The specimen was CD4+ T cells sorted from PBMCs, collected on the day of the yellow fever booster vaccination. The receptor was derived from a man younger than 40 who received the YFV17D yellow fever vaccine. The CDR3 here is CASSRSNQPQHF. DNA for the CDR3: TGTGCCAGCAGCAGAAGCAATCAGCCCCAGCATTTT.